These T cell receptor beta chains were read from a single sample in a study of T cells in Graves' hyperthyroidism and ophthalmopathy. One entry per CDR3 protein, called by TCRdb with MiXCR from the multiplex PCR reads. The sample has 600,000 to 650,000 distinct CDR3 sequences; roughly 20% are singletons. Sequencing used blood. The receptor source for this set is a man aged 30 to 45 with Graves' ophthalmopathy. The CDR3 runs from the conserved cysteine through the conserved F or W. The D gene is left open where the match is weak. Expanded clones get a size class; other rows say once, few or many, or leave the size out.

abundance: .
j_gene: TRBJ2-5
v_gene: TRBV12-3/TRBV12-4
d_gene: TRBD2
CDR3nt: TGTGCCAGCAGCATAGCGGGAGTTCAAGGGGAGACCCAGTACTTC
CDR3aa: CASSIAGVQGETQYF

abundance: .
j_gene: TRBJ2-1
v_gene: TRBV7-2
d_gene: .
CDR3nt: TGTGCCAGCAGCCCGAGACAGGACTTAAGCTCCTACAATGAGCAGTTCTTC
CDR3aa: CASSPRQDLSSYNEQFF

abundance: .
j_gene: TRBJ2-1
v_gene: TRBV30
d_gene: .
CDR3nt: TGTGCCTGGGAGACTGCCGAGGTTTACAATGAGCAGTTCTTC
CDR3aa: CAWETAEVYNEQFF

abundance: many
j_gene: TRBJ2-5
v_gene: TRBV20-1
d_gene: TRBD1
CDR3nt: TGCAGTGCTAGCCTCCGGGACAGGGCTCAGACCCAGTACTTC
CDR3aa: CSASLRDRAQTQYF

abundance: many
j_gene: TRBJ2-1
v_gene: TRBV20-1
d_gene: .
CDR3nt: TGCAGTGCTACGGGGCCAGGGAGCGGCAATGAGCAGTTCTTC
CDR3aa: CSATGPGSGNEQFF

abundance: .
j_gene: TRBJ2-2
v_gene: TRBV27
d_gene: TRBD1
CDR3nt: TGTGCCAGTGCCCCGGGACAGGGCTACACCGGGGGGCTGTTTTTT
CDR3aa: CASAPGQGYTGGLFF

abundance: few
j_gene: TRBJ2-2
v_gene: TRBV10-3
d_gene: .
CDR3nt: TGTGCCATCAGTGAGTCCCGACTAGACACCGCCGGGGAGCTGTTTTTT
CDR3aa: CAISESRLDTAGELFF

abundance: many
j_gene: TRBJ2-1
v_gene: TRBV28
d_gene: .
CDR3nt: TGTGCCAGCAGTGCCACTTACACGGATTACAATGAGCAGTTCTTC
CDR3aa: CASSATYTDYNEQFF

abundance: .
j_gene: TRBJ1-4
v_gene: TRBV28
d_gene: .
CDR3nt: TGTGCCAGCACCGCAATACGGGAACCCTTTAATGAAAAACTGTTTTTT
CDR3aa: CASTAIREPFNEKLFF

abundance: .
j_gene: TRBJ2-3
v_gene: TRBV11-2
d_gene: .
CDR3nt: TGTGCCAGCAGCTTATCCCCAGGCGCAGATACGCAGTATTTT
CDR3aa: CASSLSPGADTQYF

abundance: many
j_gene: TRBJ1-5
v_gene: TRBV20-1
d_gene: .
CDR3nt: TGCAGTGCTAGACATACGACAGATAGCAATCAGCCCCAGCATTTT
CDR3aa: CSARHTTDSNQPQHF

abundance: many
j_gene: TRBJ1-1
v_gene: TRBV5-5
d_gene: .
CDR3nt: TGTGCCAGCAGCGAGACAGGCCGTGAAGCTTTCTTT
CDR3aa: CASSETGREAFF

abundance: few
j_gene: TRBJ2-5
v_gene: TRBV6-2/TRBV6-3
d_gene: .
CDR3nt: TGTGCCAGCAGTTACATCAGGGCCGGGGAGACCCAGTACTTC
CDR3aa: CASSYIRAGETQYF

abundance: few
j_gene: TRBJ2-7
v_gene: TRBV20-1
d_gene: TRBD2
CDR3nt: TGCAATGCTAGAGAAGGGACTAAGATGCTTAGGTACGAGCAGTACTTC
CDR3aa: CNAREGTKMLRYEQYF

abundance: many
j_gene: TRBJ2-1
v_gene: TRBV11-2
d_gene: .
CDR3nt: TGTGCCAGCAGCTTAAGAAATGGCATGTACAATGAGCAGTTCTTC
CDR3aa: CASSLRNGMYNEQFF

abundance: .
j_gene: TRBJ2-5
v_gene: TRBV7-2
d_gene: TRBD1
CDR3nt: TGTGCCAGCAGCCCACAGGGGGCAGGGATGGAGACCCAGTACTTC
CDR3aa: CASSPQGAGMETQYF

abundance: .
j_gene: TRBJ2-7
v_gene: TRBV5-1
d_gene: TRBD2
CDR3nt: TGCGCCAGCAGCCCCCGTGATAGCGGGAGGGCCTCCTACGAGCAGTACTTC
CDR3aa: CASSPRDSGRASYEQYF

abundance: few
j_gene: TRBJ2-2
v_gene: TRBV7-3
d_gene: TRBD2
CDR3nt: TGTGCCAGCAGCCCCGGACTAGGATGGGGCGGGGAGCTGTTTTTT
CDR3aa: CASSPGLGWGGELFF

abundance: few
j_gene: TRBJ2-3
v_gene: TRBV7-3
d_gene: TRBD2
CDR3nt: TGTGCCAGCTCAATTAGCGGGAGCACAGATACGCAGTATTTT
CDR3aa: CASSISGSTDTQYF

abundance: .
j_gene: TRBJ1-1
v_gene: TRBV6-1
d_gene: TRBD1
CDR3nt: TGTGCCAGCAGTGAATGGACAGGGGCGGACACTGAAGCTTTCTTT
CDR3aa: CASSEWTGADTEAFF

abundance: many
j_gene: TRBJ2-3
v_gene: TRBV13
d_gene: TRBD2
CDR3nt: TGTGCCAGCAGCCCCGGGACTAGTAGCACAGATACGCAGTATTTT
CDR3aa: CASSPGTSSTDTQYF

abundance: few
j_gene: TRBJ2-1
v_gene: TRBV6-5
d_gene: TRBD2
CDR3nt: TGTGCCAGCAGTTATCTACGGGACTACAACAATGAGCAGTTCTTC
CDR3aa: CASSYLRDYNNEQFF

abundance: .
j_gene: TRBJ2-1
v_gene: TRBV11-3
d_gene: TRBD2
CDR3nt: TGTGCCAGCAGCTTAGGGACGCTAGCGGGGGGGACCCCACAATTTGAGCAGTTCTTC
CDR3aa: CASSLGTLAGGTPQFEQFF

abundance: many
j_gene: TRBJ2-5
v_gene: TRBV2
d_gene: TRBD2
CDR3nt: TGTGCCAGCAGGGCCGACAGAACTCCGGGACTAGCGGGTTTAAGGGGGACCCAGTACTTC
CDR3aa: CASRADRTPGLAGLRGTQYF

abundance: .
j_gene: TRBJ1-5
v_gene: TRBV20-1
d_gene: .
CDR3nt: TGCAGTGCTAGATTTTCAGGGAGCAATCAGCCCCAGCATTTT
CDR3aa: CSARFSGSNQPQHF

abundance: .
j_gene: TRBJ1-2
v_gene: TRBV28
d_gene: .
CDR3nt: TGTGCCAGCAGACCAACAGGGAAAAACTATGGCTACACCTTC
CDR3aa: CASRPTGKNYGYTF

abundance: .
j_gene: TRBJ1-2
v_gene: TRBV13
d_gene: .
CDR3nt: TGTGCCAGCAGCCTCTACACCGGGGGCGGCGTGAGCGGCTACACCTTC
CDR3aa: CASSLYTGGGVSGYTF

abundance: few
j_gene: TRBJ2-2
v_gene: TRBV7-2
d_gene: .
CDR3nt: TGTGCCAGCAGTTTTTCATTCGACAGGACCGGGGAGCTGTTTTTT
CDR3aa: CASSFSFDRTGELFF

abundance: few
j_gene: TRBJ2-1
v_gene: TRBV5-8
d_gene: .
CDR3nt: TGTGCCAGCAGCTTGGAGACAAAGCAGTTCTTC
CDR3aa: CASSLETKQFF

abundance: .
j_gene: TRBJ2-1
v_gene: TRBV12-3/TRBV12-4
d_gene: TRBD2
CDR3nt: TGTGCCAGCAGCCGGGGACTAGCGGGAGACAAGTTCTTC
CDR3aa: CASSRGLAGDKFF

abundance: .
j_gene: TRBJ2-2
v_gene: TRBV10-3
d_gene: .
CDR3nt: TGTGCCATCAGTGCCCAGGCGAACACCGGGGAGCTGTTTTTT
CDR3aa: CAISAQANTGELFF

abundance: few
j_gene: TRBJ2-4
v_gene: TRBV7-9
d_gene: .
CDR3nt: TGTGCCAGCAGCTTAGGTCCCTCCAACATTCAGTACTTC
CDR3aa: CASSLGPSNIQYF

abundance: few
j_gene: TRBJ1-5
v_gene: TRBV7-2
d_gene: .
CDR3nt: TGTGCCAGCAGCGTAGCTCCCCGGGACAACAATCAGCCCCAGCATTTT
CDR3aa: CASSVAPRDNNQPQHF

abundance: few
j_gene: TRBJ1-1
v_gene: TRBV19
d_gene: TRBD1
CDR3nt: TGTGCCAGTAGTACGTGGACAGGGGGCGAGCTGGCTGAAGCTTTCTTT
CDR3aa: CASSTWTGGELAEAFF

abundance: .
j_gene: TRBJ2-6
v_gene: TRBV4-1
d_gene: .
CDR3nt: TGCGCCAGCAGCCAAATCAAAAGCTCTGGGGCCAACGTCCTGACTTTC
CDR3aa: CASSQIKSSGANVLTF

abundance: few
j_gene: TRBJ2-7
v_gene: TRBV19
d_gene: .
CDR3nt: TGTGCCAGTAGCGCCGGGACACCAAGTACAGGGCAGTACTTC
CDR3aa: CASSAGTPSTGQYF

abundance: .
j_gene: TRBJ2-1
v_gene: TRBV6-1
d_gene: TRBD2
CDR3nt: TGTGCCAGCAGAACGGCTAGCGGCAATGAGCAGTTCTTC
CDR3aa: CASRTASGNEQFF

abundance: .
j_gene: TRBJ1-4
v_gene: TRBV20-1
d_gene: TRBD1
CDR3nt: TGCAGTGCTGGGACAGGACGAGAAAAACTGTTTTTT
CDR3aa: CSAGTGREKLFF

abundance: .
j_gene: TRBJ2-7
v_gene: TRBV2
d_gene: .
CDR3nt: TGTGCCAGCAGTGGCATCAGTGACGAGCAGTACTTC
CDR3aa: CASSGISDEQYF

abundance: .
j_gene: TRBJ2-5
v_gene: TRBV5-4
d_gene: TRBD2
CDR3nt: TGTGCCAGCAGCCCCGGGACAGCGGGAGGCTGGGAGACCCAGTACTTC
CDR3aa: CASSPGTAGGWETQYF

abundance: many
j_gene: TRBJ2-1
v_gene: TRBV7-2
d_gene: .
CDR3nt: TGTGCCAGCAGCCTCCTACAGGGGACTCTCTACAATGAGCAGTTCTTC
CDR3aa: CASSLLQGTLYNEQFF

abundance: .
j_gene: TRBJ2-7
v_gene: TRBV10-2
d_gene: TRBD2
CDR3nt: TGCGCCAGCAGTGGACGGAGCGGGAGGGCCAGGGACGAGCAGTACTTC
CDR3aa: CASSGRSGRARDEQYF

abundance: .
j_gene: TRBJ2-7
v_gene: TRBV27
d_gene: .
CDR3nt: TGTGCCAGCAGTTTCGCCGGACAGCCTACCTACGAGCAGTACTTC
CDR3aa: CASSFAGQPTYEQYF

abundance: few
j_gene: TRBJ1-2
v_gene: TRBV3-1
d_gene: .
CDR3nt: TGTGCCAGCCTCGGCCCGGCCCTCTATGGCTACACCTTC
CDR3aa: CASLGPALYGYTF

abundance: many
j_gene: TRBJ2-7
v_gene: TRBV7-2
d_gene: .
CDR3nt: TGTGCCAGCAGCTTAGGTGCCGCTGGCGGGGATTACGAGCAGTACTTC
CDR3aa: CASSLGAAGGDYEQYF

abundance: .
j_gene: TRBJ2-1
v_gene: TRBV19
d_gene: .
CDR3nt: TGTGCCAGTAGCCCCAGACAGGGGTTGTTCGCGGGAGTCCCCTCCTACAATGAGCAGTTCTTC
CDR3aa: CASSPRQGLFAGVPSYNEQFF

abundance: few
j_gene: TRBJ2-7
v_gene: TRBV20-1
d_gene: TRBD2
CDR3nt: TGCAGTGCTAGAGATACCCCGCCTAGCGGGAGTTACGAGCAGTACTTC
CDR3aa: CSARDTPPSGSYEQYF

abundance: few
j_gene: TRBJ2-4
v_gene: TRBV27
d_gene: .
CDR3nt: TGTGCCAGCAGTTTAAGGACAGCGGCCAAAAACATTCAGTACTTC
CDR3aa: CASSLRTAAKNIQYF

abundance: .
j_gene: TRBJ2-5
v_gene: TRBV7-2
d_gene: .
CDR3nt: TGTGCCAGCAAATCCGGACAGGGGACTAGTGGGGGGGAGGAGACCCAGTACTTC
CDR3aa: CASKSGQGTSGGEETQYF

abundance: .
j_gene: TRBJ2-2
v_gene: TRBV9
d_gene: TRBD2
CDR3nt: TGTGCCAGCAGCCCAGGCGGGACTAGCGGCACCGGGGAGCTGTTTTTT
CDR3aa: CASSPGGTSGTGELFF

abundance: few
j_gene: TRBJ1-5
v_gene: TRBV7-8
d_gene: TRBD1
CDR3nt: TGTGCCAGCAGCTTAGGGACAACAGGGGCTCGGAATCAGCCCCAGCATTTT
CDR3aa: CASSLGTTGARNQPQHF

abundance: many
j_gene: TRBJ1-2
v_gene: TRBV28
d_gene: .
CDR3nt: TGTGCCAGCAGCGGCGGCATTTATGGCTACACCTTC
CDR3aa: CASSGGIYGYTF

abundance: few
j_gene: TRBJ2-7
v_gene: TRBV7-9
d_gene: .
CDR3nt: TGTGCCAGCAGCTCTCGGACCCTTCCGTACGAGCAGTACTTC
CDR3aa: CASSSRTLPYEQYF

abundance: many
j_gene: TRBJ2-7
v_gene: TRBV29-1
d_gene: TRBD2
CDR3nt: TGCAGCGTGGTACGGACTAGCGGGAGTTACGAGCAGTACTTC
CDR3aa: CSVVRTSGSYEQYF

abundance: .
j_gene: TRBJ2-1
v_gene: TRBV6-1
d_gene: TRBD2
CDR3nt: TGTGCCAGCAGTAGCGGGAGGACGTACAATGAGCAGTTCTTC
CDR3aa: CASSSGRTYNEQFF

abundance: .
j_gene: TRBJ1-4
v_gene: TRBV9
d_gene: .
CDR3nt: TGTGCCAGCAGCGTAGCCGGGGGATTAAACGAAAAACTGTTTTTT
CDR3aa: CASSVAGGLNEKLFF

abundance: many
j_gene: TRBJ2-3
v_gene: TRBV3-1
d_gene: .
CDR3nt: TGTGCCAGCTCCGGCGGGGGCACAGATACGCAGTATTTT
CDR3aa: CASSGGGTDTQYF

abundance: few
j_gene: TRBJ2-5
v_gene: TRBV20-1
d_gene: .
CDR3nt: TGCAGTGCCCCGATTGGATATCGCATAGAGACCCAGTACTTC
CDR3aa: CSAPIGYRIETQYF

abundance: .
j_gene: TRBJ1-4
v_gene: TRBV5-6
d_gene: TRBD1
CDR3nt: TGTGCCAGCAGCCGATTACCGGGACAGGGGAATGAAAAACTGTTTTTT
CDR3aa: CASSRLPGQGNEKLFF

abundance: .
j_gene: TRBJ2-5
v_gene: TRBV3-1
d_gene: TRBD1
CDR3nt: TGTGCCAGCAGCCAAGATTGGGACAGCACCAACTTTATCCAAGAGACCCAGTACTTC
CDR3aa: CASSQDWDSTNFIQETQYF